A single sample is the source of the 20 T cell receptor beta chains below, sequenced in a study of PD-L1 blockade in urothelial cancer. Data came from immunoSEQ multiplex PCR; TCRdb stores just in-frame clones and leaves some out. Among around 30,000 clones, 80% to 85% were seen once, and the ten largest hold approximately 2.1%. This specimen consisted of PBMCs, obtained around atezolizumab (anti-PD-L1) treatment. The origin of the receptors is a man aged 45 to 65 with urothelial cancer.

This chain connects TRBV28 to TRBJ1-1; TRBD1 might be the D (5 bases). Germline V gives CDR1 MDHEN, CDR2 SYDVKM. Trimming removed 4 bases at V and 5 bases at J, with 23 bases between. The CDR3 sequence is 17 residues long. CDR3 sequence reads: CASSWLSKVQGGTEAFF. The CDR3 DNA sequence: TGTGCCAGCAGTTGGCTTTCAAAAGTGCAGGGAGGGACTGAAGCTTTCTTT.

This clone showed up just a few times. The chain uses TRBV4-1 and TRBJ1-2; TRBD1 agrees at 7 bases. The CDR3 has 14 residues. CDR1 and CDR2 from the germline V gene are MGHRA and YSYEKL. Trimming cost V 0 bases and J 7 bases; bases outside gene matches: 5. Written as DNA, the CDR3 is TGCGCCAGCAGCCAAGACAGGGGGTACTCTGGCTACACCTTC. Translation: CASSQDRGYSGYTF.

The count of this clone is one. J is TRBJ2-1 and V is TRBV2; D is unresolved. CDR1 is SNHLY, CDR2 FYNNEI, per germline. V lost 5 bases to trimming and J lost 12 bases, with 8 bases between them. The CDR3 has 10 residues. CDR3: CASSYRMQFF. The CDR3 bases are TGTGCCAGCAGTTACAGAATGCAGTTCTTC.

This chain uses TRBV28 with TRBJ1-6; D is uncertain. The CDR3 is made up of 12 amino acids. V was pared by 3 bases and J by 9 bases, with 6 bases between. CDR1 and CDR2 (germline): MDHEN, SYDVKM. The CDR3 loop is CASSFAGSPLHF. CDR3 in DNA: TGTGCCAGCAGTTTTGCGGGTTCACCCCTCCACTTT. Full variable domain (remainder filled in from reference TRBV28 and TRBJ1-6): DVKVTQSSRYLVKRTGEKVFLECVQDMDHENMFWYRQDPGLGLRLIYFSYDVKMKEKGDIPEGYSVSREKKERFSLILESASTNQTSMYLCASSFAGSPLHFGNGTRLTVT.

The rearrangement joins TRBV28 to TRBJ2-7, with TRBD1 matching 7 bases. The CDR3 spans 14 residues. CDR1 is MDHEN and CDR2 is SYDVKM in the germline V gene. V was clipped by 3 bases and J by 2 bases; unmatched bases: 4. DNA for the CDR3: TGTGCCAGCAGTTTCACAGGGGTACCCTACGAGCAGTACGTC. As protein: CASSFTGVPYEQYV.

This chain connects TRBV6-1 to TRBJ1-2, with TRBD1 as a possible D gene (5 bases). Germline lookup yields CDR1 MNHNS and CDR2 SASEGT. Trimming cost V 7 bases and J 4 bases, with 10 bases left between them. CDR3 size: 12 residues. The CDR3 nucleotides are TGTGCCAGCATGGAGGGGTCCTATGGCTACACCTTC. Encoded protein: CASMEGSYGYTF.

This clone was found a few times. The gene calls are TRBV5-4 and TRBJ1-2, with a weak D call TRBD1 (6 bases). CDR1 and CDR2 (germline): SGHNT, YYREEE (reference sequence). V was trimmed by 3 bases and J by 4 bases, leaving 16 bases between them. The CDR3 covers 15 residues. This CDR3 reads CASSSPGDILYGYTF. The CDR3 nucleotides read TGTGCCAGCAGCTCCCCCGGGGACATTCTCTATGGCTACACCTTC.

The DNA for the CDR3 is TGTGCCAGCAGCCGGGACAGGGGGCCTTACGAGCAGTACGTC. Translating it yields CASSRDRGPYEQYV. J is TRBJ2-7 and V is TRBV11-2; the match to TRBD1 covers 12 bases. J gave up 4 bases and V 5 bases, and 3 bases lay outside the gene matches. This CDR3 is 14 amino acids long. Germline V gene data show CDR1 as SGHAT and CDR2 as FQNNGV.

This clone has more than one count but fewer than ten. The chain employs TRBV27 and TRBJ1-5; possibly TRBD1 for D (6 bases). The germline gives CDR1 MNHEY, CDR2 SMNVEV (reference sequence). Trimming shortened V by 5 bases and J by 7 bases, and 18 bases separated the two germline ends. The CDR3 spans 15 residues. In nucleotides, the CDR3 is TGTGCCAGCAGTCCCTTAGGGCAGGGGAGACAGCCCCAGCATTTT. Translating gives CASSPLGQGRQPQHF.

This chain joins TRBV29-1 and TRBJ1-2; D uncertain. V lost 0 bases and J 0 bases, leaving 11 bases between the germline ends. There are 15 residues in the CDR3. Looked up from germline, CDR1 is SQVTM and CDR2 is ANQGSEA. For the CDR3, the DNA is TGCAGCGTTGAAGATCATGAGGAAGCTAACTATGGCTACACCTTC. This codes for CSVEDHEEANYGYTF.

This chain connects TRBV15 to TRBJ2-7; 9 bases agree with TRBD2. The V segment lost 6 bases and the J segment 0 bases; nucleotides outside the gene matches: 3. Per the germline V gene, CDR1 is LNHNV and CDR2 is YYDKDF (reference sequence). The CDR3 is 14 residues long. In DNA form, the CDR3 reads TGTGCCACCAGGGGTAGCGGGGGCTCCTACGAGCAGTACTTC. As protein: CATRGSGGSYEQYF.

This chain uses TRBV6-5 with TRBJ1-5; D call uncertain. The CDR3 has 16 residues. The ends were cut back, 6 bases at V and 3 bases at J, with 18 bases in the middle. The germline CDR1 and CDR2 sequences are MNHEY and SVGAGI. CDR3 amino acids: CASSYLANLPNQPQHF. In DNA form, the CDR3 reads TGTGCCAGCAGCTACCTGGCCAACCTGCCCAATCAGCCCCAGCATTTT.

The J gene is TRBJ2-7, the V gene TRBV25-1; possibly TRBD2 for D (6 bases). V was trimmed by 4 bases and J by 13 bases, leaving 14 bases between them. The CDR3 totals 11 residues. The germline V gene has CDR1 MGHDK and CDR2 SYGVNS. CDR3 loop: CASSVGGKFYF. The CDR3 DNA reads as TGTGCCAGCAGTGTCGGGGGAAAATTTTACTTC.

The chain employs TRBV20-1 and TRBJ1-2; tentative D call: TRBD1 (6 bases). Germline V gene lookup returns CDR1 DFQATT and CDR2 SNEGSKA (reference sequence). V lost 6 bases to trimming and J lost 10 bases, with 15 bases between them. CDR3 length equals 11 residues. CDR3 residues: CSAGATGSYTF. The CDR3 bases are TGCAGTGCCGGAGCAACAGGGTCCTACACCTTC.

The chain uses TRBV19 and TRBJ2-1, with D unclear. V shed 6 bases and J shed 0 bases, with 6 bases lying between them. The CDR3 has 13 residues. CDR1 and CDR2 from the germline V gene are LNHDA and SQIVND (reference sequence). CDR3 amino acids: CASSRSSYNEQFF. The CDR3 DNA follows: TGTGCCAGTAGCCGTAGCTCCTACAATGAGCAGTTCTTC.

This chain links TRBV19 with TRBJ1-1, with a possible D match to TRBD1 (6 bases). Per germline, CDR1 LNHDA and CDR2 SQIVND (reference sequence). V dropped 7 bases and J dropped 4 bases, with 22 bases sitting between them. This CDR3 contains 16 residues. The CDR3 region has the DNA TGTGCCAGTACCCCGTGGGCAGGGGATAGGAGCACTGAAGCTTTCTTT. It yields the protein CASTPWAGDRSTEAFF.

The chain joins TRBV29-1 to TRBJ2-5; D remains unclear. The germline gives CDR1 SQVTM, CDR2 ANQGSEA. The ends were cut back, 4 bases at V and 0 bases at J, with 6 bases in the middle. The CDR3 is 12 residues long. CDR3 amino acids: CSVAANQETQYF. The CDR3, as DNA: TGCAGCGTTGCTGCTAACCAAGAGACCCAGTACTTC.

The rearrangement uses TRBV18 and TRBJ1-3; weak D call: TRBD1 (6 bases). The CDR3 is 15 amino acids. Germline CDR1 and CDR2: KGHSH and LQKENI. The V gene lost 4 bases and the J gene lost 2 bases, with 12 bases spanning the gap. CDR3 residues: CASSLTGTTGNTIYF. The CDR3 region has the DNA TGTGCCAGCTCACTCACCGGGACAACTGGAAACACCATATATTTT.

This sequence joins TRBV9 and TRBJ1-2; D not resolved. The V gene's germline CDR1 is SGDLS and CDR2 YYNGEE. The CDR3 spans 13 residues. V lost 0 bases and J lost 8, with 11 bases in between. The CDR3 nucleotides are TGTGCCAGCAGCGTAGGCGCCCGCGAGGGCTACACCTTC. Translated: CASSVGAREGYTF.

This clone was seen just once. V and J are TRBV30 and TRBJ2-2; D gene ambiguous. CDR1 is GTSNPN and CDR2 is SVGIG in the germline V gene (reference sequence). Between the trimmed V and J ends, which lost 1 base and 0 bases, there was a span of 6 bases. The length of the CDR3 is 14 residues. CDR3 DNA: TGTGCCTGGAGTGGACAAGCGAACACCGGGGAGCTGTTTTTT. This encodes CAWSGQANTGELFF.